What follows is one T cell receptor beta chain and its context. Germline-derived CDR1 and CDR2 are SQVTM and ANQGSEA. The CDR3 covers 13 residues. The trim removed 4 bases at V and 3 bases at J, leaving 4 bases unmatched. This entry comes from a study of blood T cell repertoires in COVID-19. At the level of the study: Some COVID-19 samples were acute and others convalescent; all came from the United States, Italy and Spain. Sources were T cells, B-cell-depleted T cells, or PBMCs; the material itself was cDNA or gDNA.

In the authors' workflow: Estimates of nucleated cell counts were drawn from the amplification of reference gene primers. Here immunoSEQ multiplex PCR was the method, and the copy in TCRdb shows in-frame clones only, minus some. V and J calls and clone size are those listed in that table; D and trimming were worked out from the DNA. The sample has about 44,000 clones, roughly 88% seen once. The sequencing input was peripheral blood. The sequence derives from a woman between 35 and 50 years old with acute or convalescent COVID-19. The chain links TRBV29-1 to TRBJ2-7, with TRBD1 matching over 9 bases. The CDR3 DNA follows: TGCAGCGTTGGGGACAGGGTCGGCTACGAGCAGTACTTC. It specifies CSVGDRVGYEQYF.